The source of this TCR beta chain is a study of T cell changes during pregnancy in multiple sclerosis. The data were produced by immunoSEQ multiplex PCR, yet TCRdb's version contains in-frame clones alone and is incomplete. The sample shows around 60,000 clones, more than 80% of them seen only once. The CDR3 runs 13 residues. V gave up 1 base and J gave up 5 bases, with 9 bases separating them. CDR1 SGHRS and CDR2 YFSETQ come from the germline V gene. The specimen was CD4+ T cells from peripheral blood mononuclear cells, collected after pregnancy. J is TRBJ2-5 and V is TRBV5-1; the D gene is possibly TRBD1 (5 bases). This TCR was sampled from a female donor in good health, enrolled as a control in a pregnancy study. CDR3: CASSLRPGETQYF. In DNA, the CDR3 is TGCGCCAGCAGCTTGCGTCCAGGGGAGACCCAGTACTTC.